Sequencing of this T cell receptor beta chain was carried out in a study of T cell responses to AZD1222 COVID-19 vaccine. TCRdb keeps only in-frame clones here, not all; method: immunoSEQ multiplex PCR. Of 130,000 to 150,000 clones in the sample, roughly 90% were seen once. The CDR3 covers 14 residues. In germline, CDR1 is KGHDR, CDR2 SFDVKD. Trimming stripped 2 bases from V and 6 bases from J, with 9 bases between. The rearrangement uses TRBV24-1 and TRBJ1-4; D is uncertain. The origin of this receptor is an adult in good health. Here the sequenced sample was peripheral blood, taken on day 0 of AZD1222 vaccination. CDR3 loop: CATSDSGFDEKLFF. For the CDR3, the DNA is TGTGCCACCAGTGATTCAGGTTTCGATGAAAAACTGTTTTTT.